One T cell receptor (beta chain) is described in this entry. Its antigen is unknown. No base qualities exist here, and no much larger clone lies one base off it. The sample belongs to a study of blood T cell repertoires in COVID-19 (dated by TCRdb to about 2020). For the wider study: Collaborator samples came from the United States, Italy and Spain and covered acute and convalescent phases of COVID-19. The prospective study material was composed of cDNA or gDNA derived from T cells, B-cell-depleted T cells, or PBMCs. The dataset comprised deeply sampled blood TCRbeta repertoires from subjects exposed to, actively infected with, or recovered from COVID-19. The repertoires were released in a freely available public database meant as a resource for research on the immune response to SARS-CoV-2. The samples were drawn from two sources: the first 160 participants of the ongoing ImmuneRACE study, and 1,000 to 1,500 subjects contributed by 6 global collaborators. The sample metadata nearly always contained a de-identified subject ID, COVID-19 status, age in years and sex. Where HLA class I and class II types were available, the types were taken from metadata supplied by the sample provider, not from assay-based typing.

The paper as a whole reports these results and caveats: How much clinical and demographic metadata was included differed by source and by participant, and the metadata was provided uncurated.

The collaborating institutions used their own protocols to collect whole blood in K2EDTA tubes. For TCRbeta analysis, collaborators shipped samples as frozen whole blood, isolated PBMCs, or DNA extracted from either of those sample types. TCRbeta CDR3 regions were amplified from genomic DNA using the immunoSEQ Assay, a bias-controlled multiplex PCR. For the original study's pipeline: The number of nucleated cells in each sample was estimated from the amplification of reference gene primers within the assay. To quantify the absolute abundance of each unique TCRbeta CDR3 rearrangement, sequence reads were collapsed and filtered. For each sample, productive Simpson clonality was calculated by taking the square root of Simpson's diversity index across productive rearrangements. TCRdb carries this immuneACCESS record with in-frame sequences only. Its versions omit some clonotypes, under half of them owing to an unresolved V gene in the studies checked, with the rest unexplained. V, J and clone size are those of that table, while D and trimming were read from the DNA. The sample table holds approximately 75,000 clones, of which around 80% were seen once. The ten top clones hold around 9.7% of the sample.

CDR1 and CDR2, looked up from the germline V gene (reference sequence), are LNHDA and SQIVND. Including cysteine and phenylalanine, the CDR3 has 11 amino acids. Just CDR3 DNA is preserved here, 33 bases in frame from base 1. The source is a woman aged 80 or older with acute or convalescent COVID-19. The sequencing input was peripheral blood. The chain links TRBV19 with TRBJ1-5, with the identity of the D gene unclear. The encoded CDR3 is CGSGSNQPQHF. The DNA sequence is as follows: TGTGGATCGGGGAGCAATCAGCCCCAGCATTTT.